Below, 29 T cell receptor beta chains from the same sample are listed, as sequenced in a study of shared clonotypes between healthy human individuals (dated by TCRdb to 2020 to 2022). The library was obtained by the immunoSEQ multiplex PCR assay. This immuneACCESS table, as held by TCRdb, lists in-frame sequences with V and J called but not all clones. Of the missing ones, under half trace to an unresolved V gene in checked studies; the others have no known cause. The sample table shows a few million clones, and 93% are seen once. The top ten hold about 0.39% of the sample. Sequencing was performed on naive CD4+ T cells from PBMCs. The label giving this sample's cell subset or site can be read as: CD45RA+ positively selected. The receptors were gathered from a man younger than 35 in good health. Some clones in this sample may be carry-over from other donors' samples.

This rearrangement joins TRBV6-5 to TRBJ1-2; D unresolved. This CDR3 contains 15 residues. Germline loops: CDR1 MNHEY, CDR2 SVGAGI. Trimming pared 4 bases from V and 4 bases from J, leaving 16 bases between. CDR3 loop: CASSSPEAGPYGYTF. CDR3 DNA sequence: TGTGCCAGCAGTTCCCCTGAGGCGGGTCCCTATGGCTACACCTTC.

This clone was seen only a few times. The chain employs TRBV28 and TRBJ1-1; D not resolved. V lost 5 bases and J lost 11, with 15 bases in between. The CDR3 contains 12 residues. Germline-derived CDR1 and CDR2 are MDHEN and SYDVKM. CDR3 loop: CASSPFVSKAFF. The DNA for the CDR3 is TGTGCCAGCAGTCCGTTCGTCTCTAAGGCTTTCTTT.

The sample holds a few counts of this clone. The same CDR3 is also encoded by other DNA sequences in this sample. This sequence joins TRBV11-3 and TRBJ2-1, with 12 nucleotides matching TRBD2. The CDR3 contains 16 residues. Germline trimming cut 3 bases from V and 4 bases from J; bases unmatched to any gene: 4. The germline CDR1 and CDR2 sequences are SGHNT and YENEEA. CDR3 protein: CASSLAGTSGYNEQFF. The CDR3 DNA reads TGTGCCAGCAGCTTGGCCGGGACTAGCGGGTACAATGAGCAGTTCTTC. Full variable domain (remainder filled in from reference TRBV11-3 and TRBJ2-1): EAGVVQSPRYKIIEKKQPVAFWCNPISGHNTLYWYLQNLGQGPELLIRYENEEAVDDSQLPKDRFSAERLKGVDSTLKIQPAELGDSAVYLCASSLAGTSGYNEQFFGPGTRLTVL.

This clone appeared once. The sample carries other DNA sequences with the same CDR3. The chain uses TRBV7-2 and TRBJ2-1; D not certain. The V and J ends lost 1 base and 2 bases respectively, with 6 bases between them. The CDR3 is made up of 14 amino acids. Germline V gives CDR1 SGHTA, CDR2 FQGNSA. The CDR3 loop is CASSLGLAYNEQFF. In DNA, the CDR3 is TGTGCCAGCAGCTTAGGGCTTGCCTACAATGAGCAGTTCTTC.

This clone has a handful of counts. The J gene is TRBJ1-2, the V gene TRBV30, with unresolved D. The CDR3 consists of 12 residues. Per the germline V gene, CDR1 is GTSNPN and CDR2 is SVGIG (reference sequence). Trimming took off 5 bases at V and 8 bases at J, with 15 bases between the two ends. CDR3 sequence reads: CAWLSNWEGYTF. As DNA, the CDR3 is TGTGCCTGGCTTTCCAACTGGGAAGGCTACACCTTC.

The chain employs TRBV30 and TRBJ1-1; D uncertain. Trimming removed 2 bases at V and 0 bases at J, with 16 bases between. The germline V gene has CDR1 GTSNPN and CDR2 SVGIG (reference sequence). The CDR3 runs to 16 residues. The CDR3 sequence is CAWSPVRSGMNTEAFF. As DNA, the CDR3 is TGTGCCTGGAGTCCGGTGAGGTCGGGCATGAACACTGAAGCTTTCTTT. Full variable domain (remainder filled in from reference TRBV30 and TRBJ1-1): SQTIHQWPATLVQPVGSPLSLECTVEGTSNPNLYWYRQAAGRGLQLLFYSVGIGQISSEVPQNLSASRPQDRQFILSSKKLLLSDSGFYLCAWSPVRSGMNTEAFFGQGTRLTVV.

The chain employs TRBV25-1 and TRBJ2-7; D unclear. CDR1 and CDR2 (germline): MGHDK, SYGVNS. The CDR3 length is 14 residues. The V gene lost 1 base and the J gene lost 8 bases, with 15 bases spanning the gap. The chain's CDR3 is CASSEFYGYGQQYF. The CDR3 nucleotides read TGTGCCAGCAGTGAATTCTACGGCTACGGGCAGCAGTACTTC.

The chain links TRBV5-1 to TRBJ2-1; D not certain. Deletions cut 0 bases from V and 2 bases from J, with 12 bases between. This CDR3 region has 16 residues. Germline V gene sequence: CDR1 SGHRS, CDR2 YFSETQ. CDR3 nucleotide sequence: TGCGCCAGCAGCTTGGCCGGTGGGAAAGCCTACAATGAGCAGTTCTTC. Translating it yields CASSLAGGKAYNEQFF.

The chain links TRBV28 to TRBJ1-4; D is undetermined. Germline lookup yields CDR1 MDHEN and CDR2 SYDVKM. This CDR3 contains 13 residues. Trimming removed 11 bases at V and 7 bases at J, with 17 bases between. The DNA for the CDR3 is TGTGCCCAAAGTAGGAGGATGGGTGAAAAACTGTTTTTT. Translation: CAQSRRMGEKLFF.

The V call is TRBV29-1, the J call TRBJ2-1; 8 nucleotides agree with TRBD2. The CDR3 loop spans 14 amino acids. Looked up from germline, CDR1 is SQVTM and CDR2 is ANQGSEA. V shed 6 bases, J shed 6 bases, and the junction held 10 bases outside the gene matches. The CDR3: CSVTKREWGNEQFF. The CDR3 coding sequence is TGCAGCGTCACTAAGCGGGAGTGGGGCAATGAGCAGTTCTTC.

The chain is built from TRBV27 and TRBJ1-2, with D unresolved. This CDR3 has 14 residues. Germline lookup yields CDR1 MNHEY and CDR2 SMNVEV (reference sequence). Between the trimmed V and J ends, which lost 8 bases and 2 bases, there was a span of 15 bases. The CDR3 bases are TGTGCCAGCGGCCTAGTCAGCACAAACTATGGCTACACCTTC. Encoded protein: CASGLVSTNYGYTF.

The rearrangement uses TRBV4-3 and TRBJ2-3, with 7 positions matching TRBD2. In germline, CDR1 is LGHNA, CDR2 YSLEER. The J segment lost 3 bases and the V segment lost 5 bases, leaving 17 bases of the junction unmatched. There are 18 residues in the CDR3. CDR3: CASSKWGSGEGRTDTQYF. DNA of the CDR3: TGCGCCAGCAGCAAGTGGGGTTCGGGGGAGGGGCGGACAGATACGCAGTATTTT.

V and J are TRBV18 and TRBJ1-3; D is perhaps TRBD1 (6 bases). The germline V gene has CDR1 KGHSH and CDR2 LQKENI. The CDR3 consists of 16 residues. The V end was cut by 2 bases, the J end by 0 bases, with 11 bases between. DNA for the CDR3: TGTGCCAGCTCACCAGGTTTAGGGGGCTCTGGAAACACCATATATTTT. Translation: CASSPGLGGSGNTIYF.

This sequence joins TRBV19 and TRBJ2-2, with D perhaps matching TRBD2 (6 bases). In germline, CDR1 is LNHDA, CDR2 SQIVND (reference sequence). The V gene lost 4 bases and the J gene lost 4 bases, with 16 bases spanning the gap. This CDR3 is built from 16 residues. The CDR3 loop is CASSTTALGGTGELFF. In DNA form, the CDR3 reads TGTGCCAGTAGTACGACAGCCCTGGGGGGCACCGGGGAGCTGTTTTTT.

This chain links TRBV27 with TRBJ2-2; 7 bases are a match to TRBD2. The CDR3 length is 16 residues. The V gene end was trimmed by 4 bases and the J gene end by 2 bases; junction bases not matched to a gene: 7. Germline values: CDR1 MNHEY, CDR2 SMNVEV (reference sequence). The CDR3, as DNA: TGTGCCAGCAGTTCCAGTCTAGCGGCTAACACCGGGGAGCTGTTTTTT. Amino acids: CASSSSLAANTGELFF.

CDR3 nucleotide sequence: TGTGCCAGCACCATAGGGACGGTACATAGCTCCTACGAGCAGTACTTC. The encoded protein is CASTIGTVHSSYEQYF. This chain uses TRBV28 with TRBJ2-7; D possibly matches TRBD1 or TRBD2 (5 bases each). V was trimmed by 7 bases and J by 0 bases, leaving 19 bases between them. Per the germline V gene, CDR1 is MDHEN and CDR2 is SYDVKM. This CDR3 contains 16 residues.

The chain is built from TRBV6-5 and TRBJ1-2, with TRBD1 identical over 7 bases. The CDR3 is 12 residues long. Germline V gene sequence: CDR1 MNHEY, CDR2 SVGAGI. J was trimmed by 6 bases and V by 4 bases; bases with no gene match: 2. The CDR3 is CASSSGTDGYTF. The CDR3 DNA follows: TGTGCCAGCAGTTCTGGGACAGATGGCTACACCTTC.

The rearrangement joins TRBV11-3 to TRBJ2-1; 7 positions match TRBD1. V was pared by 2 bases and J by 9 bases, with 13 bases of the junction left unmatched. From germline, CDR1 is SGHNT and CDR2 YENEEA. This CDR3 region has 16 residues. The CDR3 is CASSLPGGSGNSEQFF. In DNA form, the CDR3 reads TGTGCCAGCAGCTTACCAGGGGGTAGTGGGAATAGTGAGCAGTTCTTC.

V gene TRBV5-1 combines with J gene TRBJ1-3; D uncertain. CDR3 length: 15 residues. From germline, CDR1 is SGHRS and CDR2 YFSETQ. V gave up 1 base and J gave up 0 bases, with 8 bases separating them. The CDR3 protein is CASSLTMNSGNTIYF. CDR3 nucleotide sequence: TGCGCCAGCAGCTTGACTATGAACTCTGGAAACACCATATATTTT. Drawing the rest from reference TRBV5-1 and TRBJ1-3, the complete variable domain is KAGVTQTPRYLIKTRGQQVTLSCSPISGHRSVSWYQQTPGQGLQFLFEYFSETQRNKGNFPGRFSGRQFSNSRSEMNVSTLELGDSALYLCASSLTMNSGNTIYFGEGSWLTVV.

Note on this clone: The same CDR3 also results from other DNA sequences found in this sample. V usage is TRBV7-2 and J usage is TRBJ2-3, with D possibly TRBD1 on 5 matching bases. The CDR3 runs 13 residues. Per the germline V gene, CDR1 is SGHTA and CDR2 is FQGNSA. V was shortened by 2 bases and J by 6 bases, with 9 bases between the two germline ends. The CDR3 spells CASSLRKGDTQYF. Written as DNA, the CDR3 is TGTGCCAGCAGCTTACGGAAGGGGGATACGCAGTATTTT.

This chain links TRBV2 with TRBJ2-1, with a possible D match to TRBD1 (5 bases). Trimming removed 4 bases from V and 4 bases from J, with 8 bases in between. There are 13 residues in the CDR3. Germline assignment: CDR1 SNHLY and CDR2 FYNNEI. CDR3 residues: CASSVTGYNEQFF. The CDR3 coding sequence is TGTGCCAGCAGTGTCACAGGTTACAATGAGCAGTTCTTC.

The rearrangement joins TRBV6-5 to TRBJ2-7; D ambiguous. Germline values: CDR1 MNHEY, CDR2 SVGAGI. This CDR3 contains 14 residues. Trimming shortened V by 0 bases and J by 5 bases, and 11 bases separated the two germline ends. CDR3: CASSYSAANDEQYF. DNA of the CDR3: TGTGCCAGCAGTTACTCAGCCGCAAACGACGAGCAGTACTTC.

The CDR3 spells CSADYPEGGTDTQYF. The CDR3 nucleotides are TGCAGCGCCGACTATCCGGAGGGGGGGACAGATACGCAGTATTTT. The chain recombines TRBV29-1 with TRBJ2-3; tentatively, D is TRBD2 (7 bases). The CDR3 extends over 15 amino acids. Trimming pared 7 bases from V and 3 bases from J, leaving 20 bases between. Germline loops: CDR1 SQVTM, CDR2 ANQGSEA.

The rearrangement joins TRBV29-1 to TRBJ2-7, with 12 bases lining up with TRBD1. Looked up from germline, CDR1 is SQVTM and CDR2 is ANQGSEA. The CDR3 sequence is 12 residues long. J lost 5 bases, V lost 6 bases, and 2 bases had no gene match. The CDR3: CSVGTGGNEQYF. DNA for the CDR3: TGCAGCGTCGGGACAGGGGGCAACGAGCAGTACTTC.

As to this clone: This sample includes further DNA sequences coding for the same CDR3. The chain uses TRBV7-3 and TRBJ1-1; D is perhaps TRBD1 (6 bases). Per germline, CDR1 SGHTA and CDR2 FQGTGA. V was cut by 4 bases and J by 1 base, with 7 bases left in between. CDR3 length equals 13 residues. In DNA, the CDR3 is TGTGCCAGCAGCTCGGGACAGAACACTGAAGCTTTCTTT. It translates to CASSSGQNTEAFF. The variable domain in full, with the rest retrieved from reference TRBV7-3 and TRBJ1-1, is GAGVSQTPSNKVTEKGKYVELRCDPISGHTALYWYRQSLGQGPEFLIYFQGTGAADDSGLPNDRFFAVRPEGSVSTLKIQRTERGDSAVYLCASSSGQNTEAFFGQGTRLTVV.

Concerning this clone: The sample contains more than one DNA sequence encoding this CDR3. The chain recombines TRBV6-5 with TRBJ1-3; D ambiguous. The CDR3 sequence is 15 residues long. V was clipped by 0 bases and J by 1 base, with 7 bases between them. From germline, CDR1 is MNHEY and CDR2 SVGAGI. In nucleotides, the CDR3 is TGTGCCAGCAGTTACTCGAGAGGGTCTGGAAACACCATATATTTT. Translation gives CASSYSRGSGNTIYF.

The V gene is TRBV7-3, the J gene TRBJ2-2; 9 bases are shared with TRBD2. Trimming at V came to 0 bases and at J to 6 bases, leaving 2 bases not matched to a gene. The germline gives CDR1 SGHTA, CDR2 FQGTGA. The CDR3 extends over 15 amino acids. DNA for the CDR3: TGTGCCAGCAGCTTAACGGGACTAGCCTCCGGGGAGCTGTTTTTT. As protein: CASSLTGLASGELFF.

This sequence joins TRBV7-2 and TRBJ2-1; the D gene is possibly TRBD2 (7 bases). V was trimmed by 7 bases and J by 1 base, leaving 26 bases between them. The length of the CDR3 is 19 residues. Germline CDR1 SGHTA, CDR2 FQGNSA. The CDR3 DNA reads as TGTGCCAGCACCAAACCCCGGGGCGGGGGCTCTGAGTCCTACAATGAGCAGTTCTTC. It yields the protein CASTKPRGGGSESYNEQFF.

The V gene is TRBV5-1, the J gene TRBJ2-7; TRBD1 matches at 7 bases. The J segment lost 4 bases and the V segment lost 0 bases, leaving 7 bases of the junction unmatched. The CDR3 loop spans 15 amino acids. Germline lookup yields CDR1 SGHRS and CDR2 YFSETQ. The CDR3 DNA sequence: TGCGCCAGCAGCTTGGCCTCGGGGACAGCGTACGAGCAGTACTTC. Protein product: CASSLASGTAYEQYF.